This T cell receptor beta chain was sequenced during a study of T cell changes during pregnancy in multiple sclerosis. The V and J ends lost 5 bases and 2 bases respectively, with 10 bases between them. CDR1 and CDR2 (germline): MNHNS, SASEGT. The CDR3 contains 13 residues. Data came from immunoSEQ multiplex PCR; TCRdb stores just in-frame clones and leaves some out. The repertoire has under 50,000 clones, almost 95% of them found once; the top ten carry approximately 0.39%. The gene calls are TRBV6-1 and TRBJ2-7, with D perhaps TRBD1 (5 bases). The sequence derives from a female donor in good health, enrolled as a control in a pregnancy study. The source was CD4+ T cells from peripheral blood mononuclear cells, collected in the second trimester of pregnancy. The CDR3 sequence is CASSWGLTYEQYF. The CDR3 nucleotides read TGTGCCAGCAGTTGGGGCTTGACCTACGAGCAGTACTTC.